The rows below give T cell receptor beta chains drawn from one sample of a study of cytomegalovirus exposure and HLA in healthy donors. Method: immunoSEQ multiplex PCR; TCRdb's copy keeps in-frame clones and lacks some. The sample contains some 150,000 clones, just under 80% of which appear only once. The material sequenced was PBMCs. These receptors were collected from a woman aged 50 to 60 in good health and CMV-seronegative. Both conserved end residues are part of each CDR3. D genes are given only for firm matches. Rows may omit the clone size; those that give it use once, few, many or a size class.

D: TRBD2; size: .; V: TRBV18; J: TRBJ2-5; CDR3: CASSRPGLAGQETQYF; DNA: TGTGCCAGCTCACGACCGGGACTAGCGGGACAAGAGACCCAGTACTTC
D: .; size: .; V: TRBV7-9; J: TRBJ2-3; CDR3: CASSLRTDTQYF; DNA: TGTGCCAGCAGCCTGAGAACAGATACGCAGTATTTT
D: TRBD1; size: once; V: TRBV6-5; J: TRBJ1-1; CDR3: CATRGQGAGDTEAFF; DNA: TGTGCCACCCGAGGACAGGGGGCTGGGGACACTGAAGCTTTCTTT
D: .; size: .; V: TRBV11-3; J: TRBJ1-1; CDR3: CASSRDTMNTEAFF; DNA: TGTGCCAGCAGCCGAGACACCATGAACACTGAAGCTTTCTTT
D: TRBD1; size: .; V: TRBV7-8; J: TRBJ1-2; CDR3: CASSLGHRDRQGKDGYTF; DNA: TGTGCCAGCAGCTTAGGGCATCGGGACCGACAGGGGAAAGATGGCTACACCTTC
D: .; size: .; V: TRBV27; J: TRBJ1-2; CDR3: CASSLLYTGPSQIRTF; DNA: TGTGCCAGCAGTCTCCTCTATACAGGGCCCTCCCAGATACGCACCTTC
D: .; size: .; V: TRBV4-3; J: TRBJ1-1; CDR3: CASSQDMAGRSEAFF; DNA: TGCGCCAGCAGCCAAGATATGGCAGGGCGAAGTGAAGCTTTCTTT
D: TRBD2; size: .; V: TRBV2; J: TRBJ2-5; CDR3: CASKERTSGAEETQYF; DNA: TGTGCCAGCAAAGAAAGGACTAGCGGGGCCGAAGAGACCCAGTACTTC
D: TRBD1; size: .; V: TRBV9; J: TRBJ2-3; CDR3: CASSVLPGGTLSTDTQYF; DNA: TGTGCCAGCAGCGTACTCCCAGGGGGAACCCTTAGCACAGATACGCAGTATTTT
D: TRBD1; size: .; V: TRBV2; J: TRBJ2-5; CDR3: CASSLRTGGAGETQYF; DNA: TGTGCCAGCAGCTTACGGACAGGGGGCGCGGGGGAGACCCAGTACTTC
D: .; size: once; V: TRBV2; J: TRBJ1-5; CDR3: CASRETLYSNQPQHF; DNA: TGTGCCAGCAGGGAGACCTTGTATAGCAATCAGCCCCAGCATTTT
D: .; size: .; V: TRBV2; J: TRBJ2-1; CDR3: CASSDRGSPPFF; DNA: TGTGCCAGCAGTGATCGGGGTAGCCCTCCGTTCTTC
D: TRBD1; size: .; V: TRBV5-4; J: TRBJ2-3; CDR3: CASSGPGQVTDTQYF; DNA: TGTGCCAGCAGCGGACCGGGACAGGTCACAGATACGCAGTATTTT
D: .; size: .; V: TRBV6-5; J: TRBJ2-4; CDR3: CASRGLLRAKNIQYF; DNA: TGTGCCAGCAGGGGGCTGCTGAGGGCCAAAAACATTCAGTACTTC
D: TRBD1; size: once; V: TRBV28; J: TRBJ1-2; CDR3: CASSPRTGVPYGYTF; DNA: TGTGCCAGCAGTCCAAGGACAGGAGTACCCTATGGCTACACCTTC
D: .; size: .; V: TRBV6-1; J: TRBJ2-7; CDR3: CASSNRDNPYEQYF; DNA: TGTGCCAGCAGTAACCGGGACAACCCCTACGAGCAGTACTTC
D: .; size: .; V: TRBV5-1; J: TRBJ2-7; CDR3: CASSLVSSRTADYEQYF; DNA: TGCGCCAGCAGCTTGGTCTCGTCCCGGACAGCAGATTACGAGCAGTACTTC
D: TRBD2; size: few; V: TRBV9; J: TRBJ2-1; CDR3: CASSASVPGLAGDRSYNEQFF; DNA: TGTGCCAGCAGCGCCTCAGTTCCGGGACTAGCGGGAGATAGGTCCTACAATGAGCAGTTCTTC
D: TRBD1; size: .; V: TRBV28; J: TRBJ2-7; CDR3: CASRPGQGHYEQYF; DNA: TGTGCCAGCAGACCGGGACAGGGGCACTACGAGCAGTACTTC
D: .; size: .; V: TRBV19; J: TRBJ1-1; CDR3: CATSGQMNTEAFF; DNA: TGTGCCACCTCGGGACAAATGAACACTGAAGCTTTCTTT
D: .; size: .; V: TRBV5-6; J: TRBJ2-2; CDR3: CASSDISGKKELFF; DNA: TGTGCCAGCAGCGATATCTCCGGGAAGAAGGAGCTGTTTTTT
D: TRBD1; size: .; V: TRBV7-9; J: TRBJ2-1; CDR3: CASDYGDRLNEQFF; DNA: TGTGCCAGCGACTACGGGGACAGACTCAATGAGCAGTTCTTC
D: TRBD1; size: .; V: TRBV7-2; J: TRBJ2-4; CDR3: CASSLASVTGESLIQYF; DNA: TGTGCCAGCAGCTTAGCATCCGTGACAGGGGAATCCCTAATTCAGTACTTC
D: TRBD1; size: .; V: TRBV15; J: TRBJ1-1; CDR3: CATSRGGQAKGEAFF; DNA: TGTGCCACCAGCCGCGGGGGACAGGCCAAGGGCGAAGCTTTCTTT
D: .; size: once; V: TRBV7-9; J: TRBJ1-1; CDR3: CASSLAGAFEDEAFF; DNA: TGTGCCAGCAGCTTAGCTGGGGCCTTTGAGGATGAAGCTTTCTTT
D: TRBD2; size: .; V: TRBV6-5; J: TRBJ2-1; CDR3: CASSYPRLAGAEQFF; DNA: TGTGCCAGCAGTTACCCAAGACTAGCGGGGGCCGAGCAGTTCTTC
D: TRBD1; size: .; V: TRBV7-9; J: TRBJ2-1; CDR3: CASSLAGGNEQFF; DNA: TGTGCCAGCAGCTTGGCAGGGGGCAATGAGCAGTTCTTC
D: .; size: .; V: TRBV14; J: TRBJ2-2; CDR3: CASSLKGTTGRELFF; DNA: TGTGCCAGCAGCTTGAAGGGCACCACCGGGAGGGAGCTGTTTTTT
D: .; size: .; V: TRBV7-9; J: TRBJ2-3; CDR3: CASSYDSDTQYF; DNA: TGTGCCAGCAGCTACGACTCCGATACGCAGTATTTT
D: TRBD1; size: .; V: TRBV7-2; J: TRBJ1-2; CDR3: CASSLSSKGANGYTF; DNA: TGTGCCAGCAGCTTAAGTTCCAAGGGGGCAAATGGCTACACCTTC
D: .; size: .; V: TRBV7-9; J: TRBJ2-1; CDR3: CASSFPAAGPNEQFF; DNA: TGTGCCAGCAGCTTCCCGGCGGCGGGACCCAATGAGCAGTTCTTC
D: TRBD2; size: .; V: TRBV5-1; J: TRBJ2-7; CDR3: CASSLGLAGPYEQYF; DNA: TGCGCCAGCAGCTTGGGACTAGCGGGTCCCTACGAGCAGTACTTC
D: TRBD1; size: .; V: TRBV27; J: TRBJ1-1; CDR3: CASRTGTVNTEAFF; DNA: TGTGCCAGCAGGACAGGGACTGTGAACACTGAAGCTTTCTTT
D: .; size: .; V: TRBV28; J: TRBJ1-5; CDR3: CASSSGALHNQPQHF; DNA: TGTGCCAGCAGTTCAGGGGCCCTCCACAATCAGCCCCAGCATTTT
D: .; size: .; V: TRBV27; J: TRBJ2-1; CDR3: CASSPNPGSYNEQFF; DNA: TGTGCCAGCAGTCCTAACCCCGGGTCCTACAATGAGCAGTTCTTC
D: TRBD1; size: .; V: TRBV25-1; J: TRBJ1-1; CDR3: CASSFSSGTGTTEAFF; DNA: TGTGCCAGCAGTTTCTCTTCGGGGACAGGGACTACTGAAGCTTTCTTT
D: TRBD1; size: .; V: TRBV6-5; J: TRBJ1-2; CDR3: CASTYGQGFFHGYTF; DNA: TGTGCCAGCACCTACGGACAGGGATTTTTTCATGGCTACACCTTC
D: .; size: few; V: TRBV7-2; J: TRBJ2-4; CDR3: CASSSDRGGKNIQYF; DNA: TGTGCCAGCAGCTCCGATAGGGGCGGCAAAAACATTCAGTACTTC
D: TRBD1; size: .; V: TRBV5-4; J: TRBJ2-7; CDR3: CASSLEAGGVYEQYF; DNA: TGTGCCAGCAGCTTGGAGGCAGGGGGCGTTTACGAGCAGTACTTC
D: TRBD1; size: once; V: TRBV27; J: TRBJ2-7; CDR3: CASNPRTGLLTEQYF; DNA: TGTGCCAGCAATCCTCGGACAGGACTTCTAACCGAGCAGTACTTC
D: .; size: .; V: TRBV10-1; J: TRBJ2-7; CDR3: CASSAPSSYEQYF; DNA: TGCGCCAGCAGTGCCCCTTCCTCCTACGAGCAGTACTTC
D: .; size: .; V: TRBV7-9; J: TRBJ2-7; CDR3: CASSPAGLNYEQYF; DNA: TGTGCCAGCAGCCCTGCCGGACTCAACTACGAGCAGTACTTC